This TCR beta chain was documented in a study of blood T cell repertoires in COVID-19. Study background: T cells, B-cell-depleted T cells, or PBMCs supplied cDNA or gDNA.

This CDR3 is 15 amino acids long. Per germline, CDR1 SGDLS and CDR2 YYNGEE. The V and J ends lost 0 bases and 1 base, in that order; junction bases with no gene match: 1. As regards this clone: Other nucleotide sequences in the sample specify the same CDR3.

The authors' processing: By means of reference gene primer amplification, nucleated cell counts were estimated. Repertoires were generated with immunoSEQ multiplex PCR, while TCRdb's copy carries only in-frame clones and drops some. Clonal size and the V and J genes are those of that table, whereas D and trimming came from the DNA. The sample has some 450,000 clones, approximately 88% seen once. The sequencing sample was made of peripheral blood. The chain couples TRBV9 to TRBJ2-1; 7 bases are shared with TRBD2. The receptor was derived from a woman aged 45-59 years with COVID-19, enrolled during active disease. The CDR3 loop is CASSVAGGSYNEQFF. DNA of the CDR3: TGTGCCAGCAGCGTAGCGGGGGGATCCTACAATGAGCAGTTCTTC.